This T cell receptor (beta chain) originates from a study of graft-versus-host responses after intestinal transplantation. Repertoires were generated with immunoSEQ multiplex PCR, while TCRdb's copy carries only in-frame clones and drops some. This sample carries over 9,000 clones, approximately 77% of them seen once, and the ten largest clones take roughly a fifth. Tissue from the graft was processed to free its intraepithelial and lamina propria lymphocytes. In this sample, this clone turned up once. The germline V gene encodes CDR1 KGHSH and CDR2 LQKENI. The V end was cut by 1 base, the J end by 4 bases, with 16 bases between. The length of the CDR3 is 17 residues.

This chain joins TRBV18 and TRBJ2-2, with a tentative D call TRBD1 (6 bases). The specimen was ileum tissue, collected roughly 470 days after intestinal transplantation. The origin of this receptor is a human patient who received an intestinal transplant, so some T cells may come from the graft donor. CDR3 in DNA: TGTGCCAGCTCACCACGTCGGGCTACAGGGTCCACCGGGGAGCTGTTTTTT. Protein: CASSPRRATGSTGELFF.